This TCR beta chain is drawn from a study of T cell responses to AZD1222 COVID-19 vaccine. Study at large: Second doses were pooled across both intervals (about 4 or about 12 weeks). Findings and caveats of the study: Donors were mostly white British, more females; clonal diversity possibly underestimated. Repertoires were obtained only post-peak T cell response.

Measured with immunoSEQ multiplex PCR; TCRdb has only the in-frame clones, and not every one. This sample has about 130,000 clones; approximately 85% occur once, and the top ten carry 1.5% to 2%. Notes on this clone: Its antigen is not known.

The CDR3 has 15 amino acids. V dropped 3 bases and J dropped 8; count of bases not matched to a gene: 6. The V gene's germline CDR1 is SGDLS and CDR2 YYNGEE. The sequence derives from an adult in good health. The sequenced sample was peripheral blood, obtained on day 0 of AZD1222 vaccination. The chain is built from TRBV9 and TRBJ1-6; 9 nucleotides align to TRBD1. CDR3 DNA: TGTGCCAGCAGCGGACCGGGACAGGGTTATTCACCCCTCCACTTT. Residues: CASSGPGQGYSPLHF.